What follows are 28 T cell receptor beta chains derived from one specimen sequenced in a study of identical twins. TCRdb passed the 5' RACE reads through MiXCR, listing each CDR3 protein once. The sample carries approximately 1.8 million distinct CDR3 sequences, less than 35% recorded once. The specimen was cord blood. The receptors shown here come from a newborn girl in good health.

V gene TRBV25-1 combines with J gene TRBJ2-1; TRBD1 is a possible D gene (5 bases). This CDR3 comprises 14 residues. V was shortened by 2 bases and J by 4 bases, with 9 bases between the two germline ends. The germline V gene has CDR1 MGHDK and CDR2 SYGVNS. CDR3 region: CASSETDTYNEQFF. Written as DNA, the CDR3 is TGTGCCAGCAGTGAAACGGACACTTACAATGAGCAGTTCTTC.

This clonotype was observed a few times. It may be a read error: a sequence one base away is much more abundant. The rearrangement links TRBV7-2 to TRBJ2-3; no definite D call. The CDR3 loop spans 13 amino acids. Germline CDR1 SGHTA, CDR2 FQGNSA. CDR3 protein: CANSLGYTDTQYF. DNA of the CDR3: TGTGCCAACAGCTTGGGCTACACAGATACGCAGTATTTT. Combining the CDR3 with reference TRBV7-2 and TRBJ2-3 gives the whole variable domain GAGVSQSPSNKVTEKGKDVELRCDPISGHTALYWYRQSLGQGLEFLIYFQGNSAPDKSGLPSDRFSAERTGGSVSTLTIQRTQQEDSAVYLCANSLGYTDTQYFGPGTRLTVL.

This chain links TRBV11-2 with TRBJ1-1, with a tentative D call TRBD1 (5 bases). Trimming took off 2 bases at V and 0 bases at J, with 13 bases between the two ends. Germline CDR1 reads SGHAT; CDR2 reads FQNNGV. The length of the CDR3 is 16 residues. The chain's CDR3 is CASSLQQAALNTEAFF. In DNA, the CDR3 is TGTGCCAGCAGCTTACAACAGGCGGCATTGAACACTGAAGCTTTCTTT.

This clonotype has a handful of counts. The rearrangement joins TRBV12-3 or TRBV12-4 to TRBJ2-7; TRBD1 matches 11 bases. The CDR3 extends over 15 amino acids. V shed 5 bases and J 7 bases; nucleotides not matched to a gene: 10. The CDR3 DNA reads as TGTGCCAGCAGTCTAGGGACAGGGGGATGGAATGAGCAGTACTTC. Protein product: CASSLGTGGWNEQYF.

In this sample, this clonotype turned up a few times. The CDR3, as DNA: TGCAGTGCTCAGGGACTATACTACGAGCAGTACTTC. This gives the protein CSAQGLYYEQYF. The chain recombines TRBV20-1 with TRBJ2-7, with 7 positions matching TRBD2. There are 12 residues in the CDR3. V trimming: 5 bases; J trimming: 3 bases; junction bases outside the gene matches: 4. The germline V gene has CDR1 DFQATT and CDR2 SNEGSKA (reference sequence).

This clonotype was observed a few times. The V and J genes are TRBV12-5 and TRBJ2-5, with D possibly being TRBD1 (6 bases). V lost 3 bases and J lost 5, with 13 bases in between. Per the germline V gene, CDR1 is LGHNT and CDR2 is FRNRAP. The CDR3 totals 14 residues. The CDR3 sequence: CASGFTGPGETQYF. DNA of the CDR3: TGTGCTAGTGGTTTCACAGGGCCCGGGGAGACCCAGTACTTC. The full variable domain, completed using reference TRBV12-5 and TRBJ2-5, is DARVTQTPRHKVTEMGQEVTMRCQPILGHNTVFWYRQTMMQGLELLAYFRNRAPLDDSGMPKDRFSAEMPDATLATLKIQPSEPRDSAVYFCASGFTGPGETQYFGPGTRLLVL.

This clonotype was recorded a few times. The CDR3 is CSATLAGRPYNEQFF. The DNA of the CDR3 is TGCAGTGCTACCTTAGCGGGCCGACCCTACAATGAGCAGTTCTTC. V and J are TRBV20-1 and TRBJ2-1, with 7 bases that match TRBD2. Trimming cost V 4 bases and J 2 bases; bases outside gene matches: 8. The CDR3 extends over 15 amino acids. Germline loops: CDR1 DFQATT, CDR2 SNEGSKA (reference sequence).

This chain joins TRBV5-1 and TRBJ1-1; 7 bases are shared with TRBD1. V trimming: 4 bases; J trimming: 1 base; junction bases outside the gene matches: 16. Germline loops: CDR1 SGHRS, CDR2 YFSETQ. The CDR3 covers 18 residues. In nucleotides, the CDR3 is TGCGCCAGCAGCCCAGGGGGGGTAAGAACTATACGGAACACTGAAGCTTTCTTT. Its protein is CASSPGGVRTIRNTEAFF. Full variable domain (rest looked up from reference TRBV5-1 and TRBJ1-1): KAGVTQTPRYLIKTRGQQVTLSCSPISGHRSVSWYQQTPGQGLQFLFEYFSETQRNKGNFPGRFSGRQFSNSRSEMNVSTLELGDSALYLCASSPGGVRTIRNTEAFFGQGTRLTVV.

Points on this clonotype: A read error may produce the germline difference seen at one junction end. V gene TRBV4-2 combines with J gene TRBJ2-7; D gene uncertain. The CDR3 covers 16 residues. CDR1 is LGHNA, CDR2 YNFKEQ, per germline. The CDR3 is CASSQATRSPYYVQYF. The CDR3 nucleotides read TGTGCCAGCAGCCAAGCGACCCGGAGCCCTTACTACGTGCAGTACTTC.

The chain employs TRBV4-2 and TRBJ1-2, with 10 bases fitting TRBD1. The germline V gene encodes CDR1 LGHNA and CDR2 YNFKEQ. Trimming at V came to 1 base and at J to 10 bases, leaving 6 bases not matched to a gene. The CDR3 sequence is 14 residues long. This chain's CDR3 is CASSQAEGTGDYTF. The DNA of the CDR3 is TGTGCCAGCAGCCAAGCCGAAGGGACAGGGGACTACACCTTC.

This clonotype has only a few counts. V usage is TRBV6-8 and J usage is TRBJ2-1; 12 bases match TRBD2. With 2 bases clipped from V and 10 bases from J, the junction kept 21 bases outside the gene matches. CDR3 length: 20 residues. Germline values: CDR1 MNHGY, CDR2 SAAAGT. The CDR3 region is CASSYPYRVGASGRAYEQFF. CDR3 in DNA: TGTGCCAGCAGTTACCCCTATAGGGTAGGTGCTAGCGGGAGGGCCTACGAGCAGTTCTTC.

This clonotype showed up just a few times. CDR3 loop: CSAPTRQGDYGYTF. The CDR3 coding sequence is TGCAGTGCGCCTACTCGACAGGGGGATTATGGCTACACCTTC. J is TRBJ1-2 and V is TRBV20-1; 9 bases are a match to TRBD1. Per the germline V gene, CDR1 is DFQATT and CDR2 is SNEGSKA (reference sequence). There are 14 residues in the CDR3. The V gene end was trimmed by 6 bases and the J gene end by 5 bases; junction bases not matched to a gene: 10.

This clonotype was seen a handful of times. The chain joins TRBV6-5 to TRBJ1-4, with D tentatively TRBD1 (5 bases). Germline assignment: CDR1 MNHEY and CDR2 SVGAGI. V lost 2 bases, J lost 2 bases, and 9 bases lay in between. The CDR3 covers 15 residues. In DNA, the CDR3 is TGTGCCAGCAGTTACGACCGGGGCACTAATGAAAAACTGTTTTTT. Protein product: CASSYDRGTNEKLFF.

This clonotype has a handful of counts. The V call is TRBV27, the J call TRBJ1-2; a possible D gene is TRBD1 (6 bases). Germline-derived CDR1 and CDR2 are MNHEY and SMNVEV (reference sequence). The CDR3 totals 16 residues. Trimming took off 2 bases at V and 6 bases at J, with 19 bases between the two ends. The CDR3 region is CASSLRGHPHADGYTF. CDR3 in DNA: TGTGCCAGCAGTTTAAGGGGACATCCTCATGCAGATGGCTACACCTTC.

This chain uses TRBV27 with TRBJ1-2; weak D call: TRBD1 (5 bases). CDR3 length equals 14 residues. Per germline, CDR1 MNHEY and CDR2 SMNVEV (reference sequence). V gave up 0 bases and J gave up 7 bases, with 12 bases separating them. CDR3 coding DNA: TGTGCCAGCAGTTTATCCCGGGGCATCAGTGGCTACACCTTC. It encodes CASSLSRGISGYTF.

The chain uses TRBV9 and TRBJ2-1; TRBD2 matches 12 bases. The CDR3 is made up of 15 amino acids. Germline V gene data show CDR1 as SGDLS and CDR2 as YYNGEE. Trimming at V came to 3 bases and at J to 7 bases, leaving 5 bases not matched to a gene. This CDR3 reads CASSASSGRGNEQFF. The CDR3, as DNA: TGTGCCAGCAGCGCCTCTAGCGGGAGGGGTAATGAGCAGTTCTTC.

This clonotype has only a few counts. The rearrangement joins TRBV3-1 to TRBJ2-1; TRBD2 is a possible D gene (6 bases). Germline CDR1 is LGHDT and CDR2 is YNNKEL (reference sequence). The CDR3 has 15 residues. The ends were cut back, 3 bases at V and 0 bases at J, with 9 bases in the middle. This CDR3 is CASSQGGASYNEQFF. The DNA for the CDR3 is TGTGCCAGCAGCCAGGGCGGGGCCTCCTACAATGAGCAGTTCTTC.

Ten or more counts support this clonotype. The chain uses TRBV13 and TRBJ2-1; no definite D call. This CDR3 region has 11 residues. The V gene lost 5 bases and the J gene lost 8 bases, with 7 bases spanning the gap. The V gene's germline CDR1 is PRHDT and CDR2 FYEKMQ (reference sequence). The CDR3 protein is CASSVADEQFF. CDR3 nucleotide sequence: TGTGCCAGCAGCGTCGCGGATGAGCAGTTCTTC. The full variable domain, its missing parts supplied by reference TRBV13 and TRBJ2-1, is AAGVIQSPRHLIKEKRETATLKCYPIPRHDTVYWYQQGPGQDPQFLISFYEKMQSDKGSIPDRFSAQQFSDYHSELNMSSLELGDSALYFCASSVADEQFFGPGTRLTVL.

This clonotype was observed a handful of times. The chain recombines TRBV12-3 or TRBV12-4 with TRBJ1-5; TRBD1 might be the D (5 bases). Trimming shortened V by 7 bases and J by 0 bases, and 22 bases separated the two germline ends. This CDR3 spans 18 amino acids. In DNA form, the CDR3 reads TGTGCCAGCACCCCCTCGGGACCCACCCGCTATAGCAATCAGCCCCAGCATTTT. The encoded protein is CASTPSGPTRYSNQPQHF.

The chain employs TRBV27 and TRBJ2-4; 7 positions match TRBD1. The J call may not be correct, given that the DNA end is closer to TRBJ2-7. The CDR3 sequence is 16 residues long. Germline V gene data show CDR1 as MNHEY and CDR2 as SMNVEV (reference sequence). Here the CDR3 reads CASSTFPRTGFYEQYF. In nucleotides, the CDR3 is TGTGCCAGCAGTACCTTTCCCCGGACAGGTTTCTACGAGCAGTACTTC.

The table lists this clonotype with a few counts. The V call is TRBV7-2, the J call TRBJ2-1, with D perhaps given as TRBD1 or TRBD2 (6 bases each). In germline, CDR1 is SGHTA, CDR2 FQGNSA. Trimming took off 3 bases at V and 0 bases at J, with 12 bases between the two ends. This CDR3 is built from 16 residues. The CDR3 DNA sequence: TGTGCCAGCAGCTTCCGGGGGCCGAGCTCCTACAATGAGCAGTTCTTC. It is translated as CASSFRGPSSYNEQFF.

The chain uses TRBV20-1 and TRBJ2-7; no definite D call. Deletions cut 4 bases from V and 2 bases from J, with 9 bases between. The CDR3 runs 12 residues. Germline V lookup: CDR1 DFQATT, CDR2 SNEGSKA (reference sequence). CDR3 coding DNA: TGCAGTGCTAAAGTTGTACCCTACGAGCAGTACTTC. Encoded protein: CSAKVVPYEQYF.

Comments on this clonotype: A much bigger clone sits one base away, suggesting this may be a read error. The chain combines TRBV6-6 with TRBJ2-1; D gene ambiguous. This CDR3 contains 9 residues. Germline lookup yields CDR1 MNHNY and CDR2 SVGAGI (reference sequence). The CDR3 bases are TGTGCCAGCAGCCATGAGCGGTTCTTC. Translating it yields CASSHERFF.

This clonotype was observed a few times. CDR3 DNA: TGCAGTGCGGATCCGCGACTAGAATGGGGAAGTGAGCAGTTCTTC. This translates into CSADPRLEWGSEQFF. This chain connects TRBV20-1 to TRBJ2-1, with D tentatively TRBD2 (6 bases). CDR1 and CDR2 from the germline V gene are DFQATT and SNEGSKA (reference sequence). This CDR3 region has 15 residues. Trimming stripped 6 bases from V and 9 bases from J, with 24 bases between.

V and J are TRBV2 and TRBJ2-5, with TRBD2 identical over 11 bases. With V trimmed by 8 bases and J by 1 base, 6 bases remained unmatched. The germline CDR1 and CDR2 sequences are SNHLY and FYNNEI. This CDR3 comprises 15 residues. CDR3 residues: CASAFLAGGQETQYF. DNA of the CDR3: TGTGCCAGCGCCTTTCTAGCGGGGGGCCAAGAGACCCAGTACTTC.

The table lists this clonotype with many counts. The CDR3 sequence: CASTKGTSAGNEQFF. As DNA, the CDR3 is TGTGCCAGCACCAAGGGGACTAGTGCTGGCAATGAGCAGTTCTTC. The rearrangement links TRBV5-4 to TRBJ2-1; 8 bases match TRBD2. Germline V CDR1 and CDR2: SGHNT, YYREEE (reference sequence). Trimming at V came to 6 bases and at J to 6 bases, leaving 11 bases not matched to a gene. The CDR3 consists of 15 residues.

The V gene is TRBV24-1, the J gene TRBJ1-5; TRBD1 agrees at 8 bases. V lost 6 bases, J lost 0 bases, and 9 bases stayed unmatched. This CDR3 is 17 amino acids long. Looked up from germline, CDR1 is KGHDR and CDR2 is SFDVKD. The CDR3 region is CATSTGTGEPSNQPQHF. The DNA of the CDR3 is TGTGCCACCAGTACCGGGACAGGAGAACCTAGCAATCAGCCCCAGCATTTT.

This clonotype was recorded a few times. J is TRBJ2-1 and V is TRBV4-1; 7 nucleotides line up with TRBD1. Looked up from germline, CDR1 is MGHRA and CDR2 is YSYEKL. The CDR3 loop spans 16 amino acids. V dropped 4 bases and J dropped 7; count of bases not matched to a gene: 13. For the CDR3, the DNA is TGCGCCAGCAGCCCCCCTCGACAGGGCTTGGGGAATGAGCAGTTCTTC. Protein sequence: CASSPPRQGLGNEQFF.